Given below is one T cell receptor (beta chain) in context. Its antigen remains unidentified. No per-base quality is available; no much larger clone lies one base away. The collaborating institutions used their own protocols to collect whole blood in K2EDTA tubes. Collaborator samples were shipped for TCRbeta analysis as frozen whole blood, isolated PBMCs, or DNA extracted from either sample type. The CDR3 holds 14 amino acids from the cysteine to the phenylalanine. This entry keeps only the CDR3 DNA: 42 bases, framed from base 1. V sheds 4 bases and J sheds 3 bases, leaving 13 bases between their ends. The germline V gene supplies CDR1 SGHDT and CDR2 YYEEEE. TCRbeta CDR3 regions were amplified from genomic DNA using the immunoSEQ Assay, a bias-controlled multiplex PCR. In the original analysis: Within the assay, amplification of reference gene primers was used to estimate how many nucleated cells each sample contained. To quantify the absolute abundance of each unique TCRbeta CDR3 rearrangement, sequence reads were collapsed and filtered. For each sample, productive Simpson clonality was calculated as the square root of Simpson's diversity index across productive rearrangements. The table comes from immuneACCESS by way of TCRdb, which keeps in-frame sequences with V and J called. Part of the clones is missing from these tables; in studies checked, under half for an unresolved V gene and the rest for unknown reasons. From that table come the V and J calls and clone size; the DNA was used to work out D and trimming. This sample comprises approximately 99,000 clones, 70% to 90% of them detected only once. The ten largest clones take up approximately 13% of the sample.

These data come from a study of blood T cell repertoires in COVID-19 (dated by TCRdb to 2018 to 2020). Context from the whole study: Samples from collaborators originated in the United States, Italy and Spain and spanned both the acute and convalescent phases of COVID-19. The material from the prospective study consisted of cDNA or gDNA derived from T cells, B-cell-depleted T cells, or PBMCs. Deeply sampled blood TCRbeta repertoires from subjects exposed to, actively infected with, or recovered from COVID-19 were included in the dataset. The repertoires were released in a freely available public database meant as a resource for research on the immune response to SARS-CoV-2. Samples were obtained from the ongoing ImmuneRACE study (first 160 participants) and from over 1,000 subjects provided by 6 global collaborators. The sample metadata nearly always contained a de-identified subject ID, COVID-19 status, age in years and sex. Where available, HLA class I and class II types were taken from metadata supplied by the sample provider and were not determined by assay-based typing. General findings and caveats noted by the study authors: Clinical and demographic metadata were provided uncurated, with the amount varying by source and participant.

This sequence uses TRBV5-6 and TRBJ1-2; the D region possibly corresponds to TRBD1 (6 bases align). Material: peripheral blood. The receptor comes from a woman aged 55 to 70 in a cohort sampled during active or convalescent COVID-19. The CDR3 region: CASSEQGGHYGYTF. DNA sequence: TGTGCCAGCAGCGAACAGGGCGGACACTATGGCTACACCTTC.